Sequencing of this T cell receptor beta chain was carried out in a study of long-term antiretroviral therapy in people with HIV. The run of the v3.0 immunoSEQ assay was at survey level. The table came from immunoSEQ multiplex PCR; TCRdb's copy has only in-frame clones and leaves some out. In the table there are 18,000 or so clones, 78% of which are singletons. The germline V gene encodes CDR1 ENHRY and CDR2 SYGVKD. The V and J ends lost 6 bases and 0 bases respectively, with 12 bases between them. The CDR3 covers 15 residues. This specimen was unsorted PBMCs, taken at the start of antiretroviral therapy, before treatment. This receptor was obtained from a woman in her thirties or forties with HIV. The J gene is TRBJ1-5, the V gene TRBV10-3; TRBD1 might be the D (5 bases). The CDR3 DNA reads TGTGCCATCAGCCGGGACCGAAATAGCAATCAGCCCCAGCATTTT. It is translated as CAISRDRNSNQPQHF.